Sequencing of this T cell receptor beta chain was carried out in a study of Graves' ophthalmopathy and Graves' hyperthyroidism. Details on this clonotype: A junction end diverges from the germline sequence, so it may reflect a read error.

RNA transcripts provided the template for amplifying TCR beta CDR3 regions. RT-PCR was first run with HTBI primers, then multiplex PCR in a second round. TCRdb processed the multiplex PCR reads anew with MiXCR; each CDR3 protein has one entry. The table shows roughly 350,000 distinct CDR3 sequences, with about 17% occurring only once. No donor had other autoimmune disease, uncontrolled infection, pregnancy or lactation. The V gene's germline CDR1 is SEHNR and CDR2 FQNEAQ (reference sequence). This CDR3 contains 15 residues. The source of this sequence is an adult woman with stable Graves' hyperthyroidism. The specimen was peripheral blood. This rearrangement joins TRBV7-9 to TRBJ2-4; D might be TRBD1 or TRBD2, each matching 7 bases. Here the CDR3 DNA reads TGTGCCAGCAGCTTCCCCGACAGGGAGGGAAACATTAAGTACTTC. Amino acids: CASSFPDREGNIKYF.